This T cell receptor beta chain was sequenced during a study of response to subunit inactivated influenza vaccine. TCRdb re-called the RT-PCR reads through MiXCR, storing one row per CDR3 protein. The sample records about 780,000 distinct CDR3 sequences, 18% being singletons. At least ten counts were recorded for this clonotype. This receptor was obtained from a man in his fifties or sixties who received an inactivated influenza vaccine. This specimen consisted of PBMCs from blood, obtained 5 to 6 days after vaccination.

CDR3 sequence: CSAYAHSNQPQHF. CDR3 in DNA: TGCAGTGCTTATGCCCATAGCAATCAGCCCCAGCATTTT. The chain is built from TRBV20-1 and TRBJ1-5; D is unresolved. Per germline, CDR1 DFQATT and CDR2 SNEGSKA (reference sequence). The CDR3 extends over 13 amino acids. The V gene lost 5 bases and the J gene lost 0 bases, with 8 bases spanning the gap.